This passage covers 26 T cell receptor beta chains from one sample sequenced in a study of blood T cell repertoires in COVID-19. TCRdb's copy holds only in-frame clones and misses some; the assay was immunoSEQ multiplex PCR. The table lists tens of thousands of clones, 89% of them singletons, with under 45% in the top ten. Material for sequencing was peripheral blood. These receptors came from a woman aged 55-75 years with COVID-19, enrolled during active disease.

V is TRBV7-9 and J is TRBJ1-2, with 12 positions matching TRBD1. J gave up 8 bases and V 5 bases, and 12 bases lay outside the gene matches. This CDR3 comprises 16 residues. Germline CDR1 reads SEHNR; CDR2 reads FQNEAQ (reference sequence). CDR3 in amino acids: CASSPLPGQGAQGYTF. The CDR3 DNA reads TGTGCCAGCAGCCCCCTACCGGGACAGGGGGCGCAGGGCTACACCTTC.

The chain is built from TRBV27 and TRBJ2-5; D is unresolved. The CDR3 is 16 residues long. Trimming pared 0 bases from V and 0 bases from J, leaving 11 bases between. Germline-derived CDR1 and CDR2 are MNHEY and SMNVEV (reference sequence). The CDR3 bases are TGTGCCAGCAGTTTATCAAACCGCGAATACCAAGAGACCCAGTACTTC. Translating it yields CASSLSNREYQETQYF.

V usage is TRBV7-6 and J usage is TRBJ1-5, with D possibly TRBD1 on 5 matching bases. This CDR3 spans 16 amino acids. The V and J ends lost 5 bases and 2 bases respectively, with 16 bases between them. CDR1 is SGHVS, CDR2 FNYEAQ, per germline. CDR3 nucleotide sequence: TGTGCCAGCAGCCCCAGGGCGGGGAGACGCAATCAGCCCCAGCATTTT. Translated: CASSPRAGRRNQPQHF.

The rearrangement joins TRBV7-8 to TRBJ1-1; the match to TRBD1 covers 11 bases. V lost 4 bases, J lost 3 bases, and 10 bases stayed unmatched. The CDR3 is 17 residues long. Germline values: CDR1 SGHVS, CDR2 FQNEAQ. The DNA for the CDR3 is TGTGCCAGCAGCTCGCCTCCGGGGACAGGGGGAGACACTGAAGCTTTCTTT. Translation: CASSSPPGTGGDTEAFF.

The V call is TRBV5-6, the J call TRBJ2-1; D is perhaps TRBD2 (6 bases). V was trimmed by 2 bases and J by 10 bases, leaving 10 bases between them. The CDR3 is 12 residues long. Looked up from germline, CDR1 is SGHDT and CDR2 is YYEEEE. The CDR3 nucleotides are TGTGCCAGCAGCTTCCCCCGGGGGGAGCAGTTCTTC. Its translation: CASSFPRGEQFF.

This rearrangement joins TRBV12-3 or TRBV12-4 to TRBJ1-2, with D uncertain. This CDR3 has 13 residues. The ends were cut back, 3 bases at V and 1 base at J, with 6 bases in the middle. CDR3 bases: TGTGCCAGCAGTTTGAGCAATAACTATGGCTACACCTTC. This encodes CASSLSNNYGYTF.

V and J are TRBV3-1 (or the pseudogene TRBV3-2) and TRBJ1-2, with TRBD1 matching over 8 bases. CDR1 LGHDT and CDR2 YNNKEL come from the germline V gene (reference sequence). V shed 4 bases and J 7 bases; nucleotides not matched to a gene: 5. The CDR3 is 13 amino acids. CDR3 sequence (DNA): TGTGCCAGCAGCCTCGGACAGGGTTGTGGCTACACCTTC. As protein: CASSLGQGCGYTF.

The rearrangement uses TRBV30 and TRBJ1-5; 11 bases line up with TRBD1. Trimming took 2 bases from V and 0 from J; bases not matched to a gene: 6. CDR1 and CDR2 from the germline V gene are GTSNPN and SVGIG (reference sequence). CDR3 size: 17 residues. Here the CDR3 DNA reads TGTGCCTGGAGTAAGGGGACAGGGGGTTATAGCAATCAGCCCCAGCATTTT. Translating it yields CAWSKGTGGYSNQPQHF.

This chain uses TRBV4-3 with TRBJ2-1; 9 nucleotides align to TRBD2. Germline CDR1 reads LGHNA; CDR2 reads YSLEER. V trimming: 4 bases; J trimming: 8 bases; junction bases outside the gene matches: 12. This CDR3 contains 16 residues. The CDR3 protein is CASSPDPSGVRYEQFF. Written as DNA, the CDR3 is TGCGCCAGCAGCCCCGACCCTAGCGGGGTACGCTATGAGCAGTTCTTC.

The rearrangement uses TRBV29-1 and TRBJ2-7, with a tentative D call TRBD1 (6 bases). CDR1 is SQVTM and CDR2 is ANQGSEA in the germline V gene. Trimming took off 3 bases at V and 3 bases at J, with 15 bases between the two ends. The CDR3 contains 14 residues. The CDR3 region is CSVDGGRGSYEQYF. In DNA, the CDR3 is TGCAGCGTTGACGGCGGCAGGGGAAGCTACGAGCAGTACTTC.

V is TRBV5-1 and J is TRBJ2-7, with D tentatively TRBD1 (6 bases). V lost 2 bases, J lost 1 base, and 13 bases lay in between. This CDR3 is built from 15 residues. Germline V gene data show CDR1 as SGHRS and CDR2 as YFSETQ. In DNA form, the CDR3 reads TGCGCCAGCAGCTTAATGGGACAACAATCCTACGAGCAGTACTTC. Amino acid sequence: CASSLMGQQSYEQYF.

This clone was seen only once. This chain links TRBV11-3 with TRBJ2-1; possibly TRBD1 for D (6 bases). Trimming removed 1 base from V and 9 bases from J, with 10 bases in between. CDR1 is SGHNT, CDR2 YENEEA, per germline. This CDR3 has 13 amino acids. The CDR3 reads CASSLVGGGEQFF. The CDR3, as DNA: TGTGCCAGCAGCTTAGTTGGGGGCGGTGAGCAGTTCTTC.

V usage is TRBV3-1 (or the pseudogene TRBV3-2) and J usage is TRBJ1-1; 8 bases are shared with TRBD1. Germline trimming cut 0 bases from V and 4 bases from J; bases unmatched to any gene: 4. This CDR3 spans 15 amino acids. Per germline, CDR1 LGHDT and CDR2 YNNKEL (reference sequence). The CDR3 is CASSQDTGQGTEAFF. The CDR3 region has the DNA TGTGCCAGCAGCCAAGATACCGGACAGGGCACTGAAGCTTTCTTT.

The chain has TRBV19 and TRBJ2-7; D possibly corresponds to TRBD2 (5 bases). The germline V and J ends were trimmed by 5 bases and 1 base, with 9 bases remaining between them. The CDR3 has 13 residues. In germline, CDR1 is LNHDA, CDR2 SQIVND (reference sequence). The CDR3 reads CASSAAGSYEQYF. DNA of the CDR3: TGTGCCAGTAGTGCCGCGGGTTCCTACGAGCAGTACTTC.

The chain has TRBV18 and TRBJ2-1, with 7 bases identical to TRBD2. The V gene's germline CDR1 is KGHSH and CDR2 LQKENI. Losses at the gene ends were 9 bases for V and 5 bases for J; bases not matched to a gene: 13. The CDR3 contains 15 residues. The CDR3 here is CASDRILAGNNEQFF. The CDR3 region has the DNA TGTGCCAGTGACCGGATCTTAGCGGGTAACAATGAGCAGTTCTTC.

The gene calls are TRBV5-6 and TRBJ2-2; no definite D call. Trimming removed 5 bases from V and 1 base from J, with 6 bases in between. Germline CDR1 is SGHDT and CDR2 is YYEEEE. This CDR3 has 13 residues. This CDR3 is CASRSKNTGELFF. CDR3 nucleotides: TGTGCCAGCAGGTCAAAGAACACCGGGGAGCTGTTTTTT.

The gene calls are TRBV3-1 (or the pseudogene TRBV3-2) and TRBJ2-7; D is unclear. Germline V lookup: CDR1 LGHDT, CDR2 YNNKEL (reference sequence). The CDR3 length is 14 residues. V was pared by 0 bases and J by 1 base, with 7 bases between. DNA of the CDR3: TGTGCCAGCAGCCAAGAGGGCCTGTCCTACGAGCAGTACTTC. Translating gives CASSQEGLSYEQYF.

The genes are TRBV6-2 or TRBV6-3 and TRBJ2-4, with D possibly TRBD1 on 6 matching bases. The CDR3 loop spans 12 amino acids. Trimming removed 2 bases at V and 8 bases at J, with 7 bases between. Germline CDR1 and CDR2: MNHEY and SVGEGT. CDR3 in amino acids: CASSYTGYIQYF. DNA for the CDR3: TGTGCCAGCAGTTACACAGGGTACATTCAGTACTTC.

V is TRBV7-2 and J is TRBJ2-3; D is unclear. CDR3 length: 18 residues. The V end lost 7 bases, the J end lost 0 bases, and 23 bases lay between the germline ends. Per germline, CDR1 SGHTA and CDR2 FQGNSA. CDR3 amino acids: CASIPVFVRITSTDTQYF. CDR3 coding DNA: TGTGCCAGCATACCGGTTTTTGTGAGAATTACTAGCACAGATACGCAGTATTTT.

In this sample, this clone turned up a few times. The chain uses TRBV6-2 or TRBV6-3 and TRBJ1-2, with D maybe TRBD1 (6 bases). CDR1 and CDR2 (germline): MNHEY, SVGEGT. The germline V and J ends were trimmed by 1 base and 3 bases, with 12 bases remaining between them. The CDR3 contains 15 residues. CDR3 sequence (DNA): TGTGCCAGCAGTTACTTACAGGGTGGCGACTATGGCTACACCTTC. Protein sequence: CASSYLQGGDYGYTF.

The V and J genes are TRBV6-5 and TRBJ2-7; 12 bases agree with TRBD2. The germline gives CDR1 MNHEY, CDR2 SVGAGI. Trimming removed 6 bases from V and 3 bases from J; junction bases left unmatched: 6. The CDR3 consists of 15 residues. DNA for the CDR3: TGTGCCAGCAGCTCCTTGACTAGCGGGGGCTACGAGCAGTACTTC. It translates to CASSSLTSGGYEQYF.

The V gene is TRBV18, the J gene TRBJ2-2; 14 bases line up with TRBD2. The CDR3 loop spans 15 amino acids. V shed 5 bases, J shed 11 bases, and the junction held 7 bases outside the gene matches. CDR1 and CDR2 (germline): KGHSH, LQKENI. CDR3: CASSTGTSGREELFF. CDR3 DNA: TGTGCCAGCTCAACCGGGACTAGCGGGAGAGAAGAGCTGTTTTTT.

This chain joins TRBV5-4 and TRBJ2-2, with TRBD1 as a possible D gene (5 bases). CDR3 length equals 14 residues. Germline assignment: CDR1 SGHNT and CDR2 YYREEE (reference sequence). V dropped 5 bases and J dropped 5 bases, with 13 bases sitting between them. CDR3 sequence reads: CASSFRVGTGELFF. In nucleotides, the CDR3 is TGTGCCAGCAGTTTCAGGGTCGGGACCGGGGAGCTGTTTTTT.

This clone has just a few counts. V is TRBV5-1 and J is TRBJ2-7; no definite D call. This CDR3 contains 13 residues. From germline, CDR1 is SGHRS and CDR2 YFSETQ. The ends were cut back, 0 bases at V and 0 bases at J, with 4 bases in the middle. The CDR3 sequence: CASSLASSYEQYF. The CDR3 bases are TGCGCCAGCAGCTTGGCCAGCTCCTACGAGCAGTACTTC. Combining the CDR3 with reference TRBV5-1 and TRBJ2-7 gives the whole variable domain KAGVTQTPRYLIKTRGQQVTLSCSPISGHRSVSWYQQTPGQGLQFLFEYFSETQRNKGNFPGRFSGRQFSNSRSEMNVSTLELGDSALYLCASSLASSYEQYFGPGTRLTVT.

CDR3 amino acids: CASSFAVGQGGDTQYF. The CDR3 nucleotides read TGTGCCAGCAGCTTCGCGGTAGGACAGGGCGGAGATACGCAGTATTTT. The genes are TRBV5-8 and TRBJ2-3, with 8 bases identical to TRBD1. V dropped 2 bases and J dropped 5; count of bases not matched to a gene: 10. From germline, CDR1 is SGHTS and CDR2 YDEGEE. The CDR3 covers 16 residues.

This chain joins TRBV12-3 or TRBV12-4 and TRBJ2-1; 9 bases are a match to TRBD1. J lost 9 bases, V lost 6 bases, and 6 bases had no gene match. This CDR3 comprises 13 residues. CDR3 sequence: CASRRTGDGEQFF. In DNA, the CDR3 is TGTGCCAGCAGACGGACAGGGGATGGTGAGCAGTTCTTC.